This TCR beta chain was sequenced during a study of blood T cell repertoires in COVID-19. At the level of the study: Samples representing acute and convalescent COVID-19 were sourced from the United States, Italy and Spain. Sample material is recorded as cDNA or gDNA derived from T cells, B-cell-depleted T cells, or PBMCs.

Sequencing was performed with immunoSEQ multiplex PCR; in TCRdb, only in-frame clones are kept and a portion is missing. This sample carries about 20,000 clones, 90% to 95% of them seen once, and the ten largest clones take 7.2%. This CDR3 contains 15 residues. Germline CDR1 LNHDA, CDR2 SQIVND (reference sequence). The germline V and J ends were trimmed by 1 base and 6 bases, with 13 bases remaining between them. Material for sequencing was peripheral blood. The source of this sequence is a human donor in a cohort sampled during active COVID-19. The rearrangement uses TRBV19 and TRBJ1-5; D ambiguous. The CDR3 bases are TGTGCCAGTAGTATAGTATTAGGAGGAGGTCAGCCCCAGCATTTT. It specifies CASSIVLGGGQPQHF.